This T cell receptor beta chain comes out of a study of cytomegalovirus exposure and HLA in healthy donors. The study's findings and limits: Analyzed later, most CMV-associated TCR beta chains appeared HLA-restricted. Available immune exposure information covered CMV serostatus only. Sequencing likely caused a cluster of highly shared sequence variants. In a later analysis, V- and J-gene trimming of beta chains associated with a DCLRE1C missense variant, replicated independently.

With regard to this clone: What it binds is unknown.

60 Vbeta and 13 Jbeta primers were used in PCR. The repertoire was sequenced with immunoSEQ multiplex PCR; TCRdb's copy has only in-frame clones and lacks some. The data show more than 90,000 clones, 76% seen once. CDR3 size: 17 residues. From germline, CDR1 is SGHDT and CDR2 YYEEEE. V was cut by 0 bases and J by 5 bases, with 19 bases left in between. This chain connects TRBV5-6 to TRBJ2-3; D unclear. This TCR was recovered from a man aged 50-59 years in good health and CMV-seropositive. Material: PBMCs. The CDR3 DNA follows: TGTGCCAGCAGCTTGGCTGTGCGACAAACTGCGCGAGATACGCAGTATTTT. Translation: CASSLAVRQTARDTQYF.